These T cell receptor beta chains were read from a single sample in a study of blood T cell repertoires in COVID-19. TCRdb keeps only in-frame clones here, not all; method: immunoSEQ multiplex PCR. Of 90,000 to 100,000 clones listed, around 85% were seen once; the top ten hold about 4.1%. The material sequenced was peripheral blood. These receptors were collected from a man aged 55-75 years with acute or convalescent COVID-19. CDR3s include the opening cysteine and the closing phenylalanine or tryptophan. D genes are given only for firm matches. Not all rows give a size; the values are once, few, many and, for expanded clones, a class.

CDR3	DNA	D	size	V	J
CASSLPGLAGVEVSGELFF	TGCGCCAGCAGTTTGCCGGGACTAGCGGGGGTCGAAGTAAGCGGGGAGCTGTTTTTT	TRBD2	-	TRBV5-1	TRBJ2-2
CASSLGTGLGYNEQFF	TGTGCCAGCAGCTTGGGTACGGGACTAGGATACAATGAGCAGTTCTTC	TRBD2	-	TRBV5-4	TRBJ2-1
CASSLKGATTGGGYTF	TGTGCCAGCAGTTTAAAGGGGGCGACTACTGGGGGAGGCTACACCTTC	TRBD1	-	TRBV27	TRBJ1-2
CASSQKRQVLSSYEQYF	TGCGCCAGCAGCCAAAAAAGACAGGTCCTAAGCTCCTACGAGCAGTACTTC	-	-	TRBV10-1	TRBJ2-7
CASSSVWAGGGNEQFF	TGTGCCAGCAGCTCTGTCTGGGCGGGAGGGGGCAATGAGCAGTTCTTC	TRBD2	-	TRBV7-2	TRBJ2-1
CASNRGNEQFF	TGTGCCAGCAACCGGGGGAATGAGCAGTTCTTC	-	-	TRBV21-1	TRBJ2-1
CASSQVTSGTSTDTQYF	TGTGCCAGCAGCCAAGTGACTAGCGGTACTAGCACAGATACGCAGTATTTT	TRBD2	-	TRBV4-2	TRBJ2-3
CASSIPTNVLTF	TGTGCCAGCAGTATCCCTACCAACGTCCTGACTTTC	-	few	TRBV6-6	TRBJ2-6
CATSDLGQVTNTGELFF	TGTGCCACCAGTGATTTGGGACAGGTCACGAACACCGGGGAGCTGTTTTTT	TRBD1	few	TRBV24-1	TRBJ2-2
CATLGRGAEEGNYEQYF	TGTGCCACCCTGGGGAGGGGGGCTGAAGAGGGGAACTACGAGCAGTACTTC	-	-	TRBV10-3	TRBJ2-7
CASSYSMANPYEQYF	TGTGCCAGCAGTTACTCGATGGCAAACCCCTACGAGCAGTACTTC	-	-	TRBV6-5	TRBJ2-7
CATAGDSEQYF	TGTGCCACCGCTGGGGACAGCGAGCAGTACTTC	TRBD1	medium-sized	TRBV10-3	TRBJ2-7
CASSFEDRPNEQFF	TGTGCCAGCAGCTTCGAGGACAGGCCCAATGAGCAGTTCTTC	TRBD1	-	TRBV7-6	TRBJ2-1
CASSLTGGNEKLFF	TGTGCCAGCAGCTTGACAGGGGGCAACGAAAAACTGTTTTTT	TRBD1	-	TRBV11-3	TRBJ1-4
CASREGGLGTYEQYF	TGTGCCAGTAGAGAGGGTGGTTTGGGAACCTACGAGCAGTACTTC	-	-	TRBV19	TRBJ2-7
CATLRQGMNTEAFF	TGTGCCACTTTACGACAGGGTATGAACACTGAAGCTTTCTTT	TRBD1	-	TRBV7-2	TRBJ1-1
CAWSSSPNYGYTF	TGTGCCTGGAGTTCCTCCCCCAACTATGGCTACACCTTC	-	-	TRBV30	TRBJ1-2
CASSGRLAAPTDTQYF	TGTGCCAGCAGCGGCCGACTAGCGGCCCCGACAGATACGCAGTATTTT	TRBD2	-	TRBV7-6	TRBJ2-3
CSVEYAGVITEAFF	TGCAGCGTTGAATATGCGGGGGTAATCACTGAAGCTTTCTTT	-	-	TRBV29-1	TRBJ1-1
CASSFATSGRVNTGELFF	TGTGCCAGCAGCTTCGCGACTAGCGGGAGGGTAAACACCGGGGAGCTGTTTTTT	TRBD2	-	TRBV7-6	TRBJ2-2
CASSNTGGYEQYF	TGTGCCAGCAGCAACACAGGCGGATACGAGCAGTACTTC	-	-	TRBV5-4	TRBJ2-7
CASSMRLAGHTDTQYF	TGTGCCAGCAGCATGAGACTAGCGGGACACACAGATACGCAGTATTTT	TRBD2	-	TRBV11-3	TRBJ2-3
CASSQTGRRVGGDTQYF	TGTGCCAGCAGCCAGACCGGAAGGAGGGTCGGTGGAGATACGCAGTATTTT	-	-	TRBV9	TRBJ2-3